The 11 T cell receptor beta chains listed next were all sequenced from one sample in a study of cytomegalovirus exposure and HLA in healthy donors. Some clones are missing from TCRdb's copy, which holds only in-frame ones; the method was immunoSEQ multiplex PCR. The sample lists 150,000 or so clones, 85% to 90% occurring once. Sequencing was performed on PBMCs. The receptors were gathered from a woman in her 30s in good health and CMV-seropositive.

This clone was observed once. The rearrangement uses TRBV5-8 and TRBJ1-2; TRBD1 matches 7 bases. The V and J ends lost 4 bases and 2 bases, in that order; junction bases with no gene match: 8. There are 15 residues in the CDR3. Germline-derived CDR1 and CDR2 are SGHTS and YDEGEE. In DNA, the CDR3 is TGTGCCAGCAGCACTTACGCACAGGGGAACTATGGCTACACCTTC. The encoded protein is CASSTYAQGNYGYTF.

The V gene is TRBV2, the J gene TRBJ2-7, with 10 bases matching TRBD2. CDR3 length: 16 amino acids. Germline V gene data show CDR1 as SNHLY and CDR2 as FYNNEI. J lost 2 bases, V lost 0 bases, and 4 bases had no gene match. CDR3: CASSEALAGRPYEQYF. DNA of the CDR3: TGTGCCAGCAGTGAAGCACTAGCGGGAAGACCCTACGAGCAGTACTTC. The variable domain in full, with the rest retrieved from reference TRBV2 and TRBJ2-7, is EPEVTQTPSHQVTQMGQEVILRCVPISNHLYFYWYRQILGQKVEFLVSFYNNEISEKSEIFDDQFSVERPDGSNFTLKIRSTKLEDSAMYFCASSEALAGRPYEQYFGPGTRLTVT.

The CDR3 loop reads CASSQEVGRGGNQPQHF. For the CDR3, the DNA is TGCGCCAGCAGCCAAGAAGTAGGCCGGGGAGGCAATCAGCCCCAGCATTTT. V usage is TRBV4-1 and J usage is TRBJ1-5; D call uncertain. Trimming pared 0 bases from V and 2 bases from J, leaving 14 bases between. Germline V CDR1 and CDR2: MGHRA, YSYEKL. The CDR3 sequence is 17 residues long.

This chain joins TRBV29-1 and TRBJ1-1; possibly TRBD1 for D (6 bases). The ends were cut back, 4 bases at V and 6 bases at J, with 12 bases in the middle. The CDR3 totals 12 residues. Looked up from germline, CDR1 is SQVTM and CDR2 is ANQGSEA. The CDR3 sequence: CSVVRGSAEAFF. The CDR3 DNA sequence: TGCAGCGTTGTAAGGGGGAGCGCTGAAGCTTTCTTT.

The chain links TRBV2 to TRBJ2-5, with a possible D match to TRBD2 (5 bases). The CDR3 extends over 11 amino acids. Germline CDR1 reads SNHLY; CDR2 reads FYNNEI. The V end was cut by 6 bases, the J end by 5 bases, with 7 bases between. Written as DNA, the CDR3 is TGTGCCAGCAGGTCGGGGGAGACCCAGTACTTC. Translation: CASRSGETQYF.

The V call is TRBV28, the J call TRBJ1-4; the D is unclear. V was pared by 3 bases and J by 6 bases, with 11 bases between. Germline V lookup: CDR1 MDHEN, CDR2 SYDVKM. There are 14 residues in the CDR3. The CDR3 nucleotides are TGTGCCAGCAGTTTTGCAGGTTCCTATGAAAAACTGTTTTTT. Translated: CASSFAGSYEKLFF. Based on the CDR3 plus reference TRBV28 and TRBJ1-4, the full variable domain is DVKVTQSSRYLVKRTGEKVFLECVQDMDHENMFWYRQDPGLGLRLIYFSYDVKMKEKGDIPEGYSVSREKKERFSLILESASTNQTSMYLCASSFAGSYEKLFFGSGTQLSVL.

The V and J genes are TRBV7-9 and TRBJ2-7; 7 positions match TRBD1. J lost 2 bases, V lost 5 bases, and 6 bases had no gene match. Germline V gene lookup returns CDR1 SEHNR and CDR2 FQNEAQ (reference sequence). The CDR3 has 14 amino acids. CDR3: CASSPRDSAYEQYF. The CDR3 DNA follows: TGTGCCAGCAGCCCCCGGGACAGTGCCTACGAGCAGTACTTC.

This clone was seen just once. This chain joins TRBV27 and TRBJ2-3; 10 bases match TRBD1. Trimming cost V 3 bases and J 8 bases; bases outside gene matches: 5. This CDR3 has 14 residues. CDR1 and CDR2 from the germline V gene are MNHEY and SMNVEV (reference sequence). The CDR3 sequence is CASSFPGQGFTQYF. The DNA of the CDR3 is TGTGCCAGCAGTTTCCCGGGACAGGGGTTTACGCAGTATTTT.

The gene calls are TRBV6-6 and TRBJ2-7; D may be TRBD1 (6 bases). Per germline, CDR1 MNHNY and CDR2 SVGAGI (reference sequence). This CDR3 region has 14 residues. The V and J ends lost 5 bases and 4 bases respectively, with 15 bases between them. The CDR3, as DNA: TGTGCCAGCAGTCCAGGGGCGGTTAAGTACGAGCAGTACTTC. It yields the protein CASSPGAVKYEQYF.

This chain links TRBV7-8 with TRBJ1-5; 8 nucleotides match TRBD1. This CDR3 has 13 residues. Trimming took 5 bases from V and 9 from J; bases not matched to a gene: 6. Germline V CDR1 and CDR2: SGHVS, FQNEAQ. CDR3: CASSRDRLGPQHF. In nucleotides, the CDR3 is TGTGCCAGCAGCAGGGACAGGTTAGGGCCCCAGCATTTT. Supplemented by reference TRBV7-8 and TRBJ1-5, the full variable domain reads GAGVSQSPRYKVAKRGQDVALRCDPISGHVSLFWYQQALGQGPEFLTYFQNEAQLDKSGLPSDRFFAERPEGSVSTLKIQRTQQEDSAVYLCASSRDRLGPQHFGDGTRLSIL.

This chain connects TRBV19 to TRBJ1-2; D might be TRBD1 (5 bases). CDR1 is LNHDA, CDR2 SQIVND, per germline (reference sequence). The V end was cut by 7 bases, the J end by 3 bases, with 18 bases between. The CDR3 loop spans 15 amino acids. The CDR3 loop is CASTLLRGADYGYTF. The CDR3 DNA follows: TGTGCCAGTACCCTACTCCGTGGGGCGGACTATGGCTACACCTTC.